These T cell receptor beta chains were read from a single sample in a study of blood T cell repertoires in COVID-19. Sequencing used immunoSEQ multiplex PCR; TCRdb keeps in-frame clones, though not all of them. The data show around 130,000 clones, over 75% seen once. The sample comprised peripheral blood. The receptors come from a man aged 60 to 75 with active or convalescent COVID-19. The CDR3 runs from the conserved cysteine through the conserved F or W. The D gene is left open where the match is weak. Expanded clones are given a class, and other clones once, few, many or no size at all.

v_call: TRBV3-1/TRBV3-2; j_call: TRBJ2-7; d_call: TRBD2; clone_size: -; cdr3_aa: CASSPRTSGIYEQYF; cdr3_nt: TGTGCCAGCAGCCCTAGGACTAGCGGAATTTACGAGCAGTACTTC
v_call: TRBV27; j_call: TRBJ1-2; d_call: TRBD1; clone_size: -; cdr3_aa: CASSPFAGGTGGYTF; cdr3_nt: TGTGCCAGCAGCCCCTTTGCAGGGGGTACTGGTGGCTACACCTTC
v_call: TRBV10-3; j_call: TRBJ2-1; d_call: TRBD2; clone_size: once; cdr3_aa: CAISVVSSGYNEQFF; cdr3_nt: TGTGCCATCAGTGTCGTATCTAGCGGATACAATGAGCAGTTCTTC
v_call: TRBV4-1; j_call: TRBJ1-1; d_call: -; clone_size: -; cdr3_aa: CASSQEPGNTEAFF; cdr3_nt: TGCGCCAGCAGCCAAGAGCCAGGGAACACTGAAGCTTTCTTT
v_call: TRBV28; j_call: TRBJ2-7; d_call: TRBD2; clone_size: -; cdr3_aa: CATGRGEQYF; cdr3_nt: TGTGCCACCGGGAGGGGGGAGCAGTACTTC
v_call: TRBV5-6; j_call: TRBJ2-5; d_call: -; clone_size: -; cdr3_aa: CASSPGTGGQETQYF; cdr3_nt: TGTGCCAGCAGCCCTGGGACTGGAGGCCAAGAGACCCAGTACTTC
v_call: TRBV6-6; j_call: TRBJ2-7; d_call: TRBD2; clone_size: -; cdr3_aa: CASSQTSGSYEQYF; cdr3_nt: TGTGCCAGCAGCCAGACTAGCGGGAGCTACGAGCAGTACTTC
v_call: TRBV5-1; j_call: TRBJ2-7; d_call: -; clone_size: -; cdr3_aa: CASSTLSSSYEQYF; cdr3_nt: TGCGCCAGCTCCACACTTAGCAGCTCCTACGAGCAGTACTTC
v_call: TRBV27; j_call: TRBJ1-2; d_call: TRBD1; clone_size: -; cdr3_aa: CASRPGQAAYGYTF; cdr3_nt: TGTGCCAGCAGGCCGGGACAGGCGGCGTACGGCTACACCTTC
v_call: TRBV6-6; j_call: TRBJ2-1; d_call: TRBD1; clone_size: -; cdr3_aa: CASSYRDRVYNEQFF; cdr3_nt: TGTGCCAGCAGTTACCGGGACAGGGTATACAATGAGCAGTTCTTC
v_call: TRBV11-2; j_call: TRBJ1-4; d_call: -; clone_size: -; cdr3_aa: CASSFQGLANEKLFF; cdr3_nt: TGTGCCAGCAGCTTTCAGGGGTTAGCTAATGAAAAACTGTTTTTT
v_call: TRBV15; j_call: TRBJ1-2; d_call: TRBD1; clone_size: -; cdr3_aa: CATSTGTGSFSYGYTF; cdr3_nt: TGTGCCACCAGCACTGGGACAGGGTCCTTTTCCTATGGCTACACCTTC
v_call: TRBV4-1; j_call: TRBJ2-1; d_call: TRBD2; clone_size: -; cdr3_aa: CASSHGSGRSLGNEQFF; cdr3_nt: TGCGCCAGCAGCCATGGTAGCGGGAGAAGTCTTGGCAATGAGCAGTTCTTC
v_call: TRBV28; j_call: TRBJ2-4; d_call: TRBD2; clone_size: -; cdr3_aa: CASSPTSGSRIQYF; cdr3_nt: TGTGCCAGCAGTCCAACTAGCGGGAGTCGCATTCAGTACTTC
v_call: TRBV6-2/TRBV6-3; j_call: TRBJ2-7; d_call: -; clone_size: -; cdr3_aa: CASSAPGSGYEQYF; cdr3_nt: TGTGCCAGCAGCGCCCCAGGGAGCGGGTACGAGCAGTACTTC
v_call: TRBV5-4; j_call: TRBJ2-1; d_call: TRBD2; clone_size: few; cdr3_aa: CASSTGLAGINEQFF; cdr3_nt: TGTGCCAGCAGCACTGGACTAGCGGGAATCAATGAGCAGTTCTTC
v_call: TRBV2; j_call: TRBJ1-2; d_call: -; clone_size: -; cdr3_aa: CASRTGEYYGYTF; cdr3_nt: TGTGCCAGCAGGACAGGAGAATATTATGGCTACACCTTC
v_call: TRBV6-2/TRBV6-3; j_call: TRBJ1-5; d_call: -; clone_size: once; cdr3_aa: CASSPLGQGVNQPQHF; cdr3_nt: TGTGCCAGCAGCCCCTTGGGACAAGGAGTCAATCAGCCCCAGCATTTT
v_call: TRBV4-3; j_call: TRBJ2-6; d_call: -; clone_size: -; cdr3_aa: CASSRGAVSFSGANVLTF; cdr3_nt: TGCGCCAGCAGCCGCGGCGCCGTCTCATTCTCTGGGGCCAACGTCCTGACTTTC
v_call: TRBV18; j_call: TRBJ2-7; d_call: -; clone_size: -; cdr3_aa: CASSSSGTSSYEQYF; cdr3_nt: TGTGCCAGCTCATCAAGCGGTACAAGCTCCTACGAGCAGTACTTC
v_call: TRBV29-1; j_call: TRBJ2-5; d_call: -; clone_size: -; cdr3_aa: CSATRGETQYF; cdr3_nt: TGCAGCGCTACCAGGGGCGAGACCCAGTACTTC
v_call: TRBV5-8; j_call: TRBJ1-5; d_call: -; clone_size: -; cdr3_aa: CASSLVYGGGQPQHF; cdr3_nt: TGTGCCAGCAGCTTGGTATACGGGGGAGGGCAGCCCCAGCATTTT
v_call: TRBV2; j_call: TRBJ2-7; d_call: TRBD1; clone_size: -; cdr3_aa: CASTLDRGPSYEQYF; cdr3_nt: TGTGCCAGCACTTTGGACAGGGGGCCGTCCTACGAGCAGTACTTC
v_call: TRBV18; j_call: TRBJ1-4; d_call: -; clone_size: once; cdr3_aa: CASSPAPSWRFF; cdr3_nt: TGTGCCAGCTCACCCGCCCCATCGTGGAGGTTTTTT
v_call: TRBV3-1/TRBV3-2; j_call: TRBJ2-7; d_call: TRBD1; clone_size: -; cdr3_aa: CASSHWDRPYEQYF; cdr3_nt: TGTGCCAGCAGCCATTGGGACAGACCCTACGAGCAGTACTTC
v_call: TRBV10-3; j_call: TRBJ1-1; d_call: -; clone_size: few; cdr3_aa: CAISTQGNTEAFF; cdr3_nt: TGTGCCATCAGTACCCAGGGGAACACTGAAGCTTTCTTT
v_call: TRBV19; j_call: TRBJ2-7; d_call: -; clone_size: -; cdr3_aa: CASRRIGESRTYEQYF; cdr3_nt: TGTGCCAGTAGGAGAATTGGGGAGTCCAGGACCTACGAGCAGTACTTC
v_call: TRBV5-4; j_call: TRBJ1-1; d_call: -; clone_size: -; cdr3_aa: CASSLGGREAFF; cdr3_nt: TGTGCCAGCAGCTTGGGGGGGCGTGAAGCTTTCTTT
v_call: TRBV19; j_call: TRBJ1-1; d_call: -; clone_size: few; cdr3_aa: CASSIGAPNTEAFF; cdr3_nt: TGTGCCAGTAGTATTGGGGCACCGAACACTGAAGCTTTCTTT
v_call: TRBV5-1; j_call: TRBJ2-5; d_call: TRBD1; clone_size: -; cdr3_aa: CASSPQGQGQETQYF; cdr3_nt: TGCGCCAGCAGCCCGCAGGGACAGGGACAAGAGACCCAGTACTTC
v_call: TRBV6-1; j_call: TRBJ1-6; d_call: -; clone_size: -; cdr3_aa: CASSEMDTNNSPLHF; cdr3_nt: TGTGCCAGCAGTGAAATGGACACCAATAATTCACCCCTCCACTTT
v_call: TRBV6-5; j_call: TRBJ2-3; d_call: TRBD2; clone_size: many; cdr3_aa: CASSYGRGGPADTQYF; cdr3_nt: TGTGCCAGCAGTTACGGTCGGGGGGGGCCCGCAGATACGCAGTATTTT
v_call: TRBV15; j_call: TRBJ2-7; d_call: -; clone_size: few; cdr3_aa: CATSRDPGYEQYF; cdr3_nt: TGTGCCACCAGCAGAGATCCGGGATACGAGCAGTACTTC
v_call: TRBV5-4; j_call: TRBJ2-2; d_call: -; clone_size: -; cdr3_aa: CASSLAYVTNTGELFF; cdr3_nt: TGTGCCAGCAGCTTGGCCTACGTCACGAACACCGGGGAGCTGTTTTTT
v_call: TRBV10-3; j_call: TRBJ1-2; d_call: TRBD1; clone_size: -; cdr3_aa: CAIRPGQGATNYGYTF; cdr3_nt: TGTGCCATTCGCCCGGGACAGGGGGCCACTAACTATGGCTACACCTTC
v_call: TRBV5-5; j_call: TRBJ2-1; d_call: TRBD2; clone_size: -; cdr3_aa: CASSLVLAGGGSYNEQFF; cdr3_nt: TGTGCCAGCAGCTTGGTGCTAGCGGGAGGTGGGAGTTACAATGAGCAGTTCTTC
v_call: TRBV14; j_call: TRBJ1-4; d_call: -; clone_size: -; cdr3_aa: CASSQGQRYTTNEKLFF; cdr3_nt: TGTGCCAGCAGCCAAGGACAGAGATATACAACTAATGAAAAACTGTTTTTT
v_call: TRBV18; j_call: TRBJ2-6; d_call: TRBD1; clone_size: -; cdr3_aa: CASSPGLGQGRSGANVLTF; cdr3_nt: TGTGCCAGCTCACCGGGCTTGGGACAGGGACGCTCTGGGGCCAACGTCCTGACTTTC
v_call: TRBV28; j_call: TRBJ2-7; d_call: TRBD1; clone_size: -; cdr3_aa: CASSTFSLTGGDHYEQYF; cdr3_nt: TGTGCCAGCAGTACCTTCTCCCTCACAGGGGGCGATCACTACGAGCAGTACTTC
v_call: TRBV5-6; j_call: TRBJ1-2; d_call: -; clone_size: few; cdr3_aa: CASSSIQGAYGYTF; cdr3_nt: TGTGCCAGCAGCTCGATACAGGGAGCCTATGGCTACACCTTC
v_call: TRBV5-1; j_call: TRBJ2-6; d_call: TRBD1; clone_size: few; cdr3_aa: CASSRQGAGGANVLTF; cdr3_nt: TGCGCCAGCAGCCGACAGGGGGCGGGTGGGGCCAACGTCCTGACTTTC
v_call: TRBV9; j_call: TRBJ2-3; d_call: TRBD2; clone_size: once; cdr3_aa: CASSKGTSGGTDTQYF; cdr3_nt: TGTGCCAGCAGCAAAGGGACTAGCGGGGGCACAGATACGCAGTATTTT
v_call: TRBV6-5; j_call: TRBJ2-7; d_call: -; clone_size: -; cdr3_aa: CASSMSTTTGEQYF; cdr3_nt: TGTGCCAGCAGTATGTCGACGACGACGGGGGAGCAGTACTTC
v_call: TRBV28; j_call: TRBJ2-1; d_call: TRBD1; clone_size: -; cdr3_aa: CASRLDRDRIYNEQFF; cdr3_nt: TGTGCCAGCAGACTCGACCGGGACAGAATATACAATGAGCAGTTCTTC
v_call: TRBV9; j_call: TRBJ1-1; d_call: -; clone_size: -; cdr3_aa: CASSAHREMNTEAFF; cdr3_nt: TGTGCCAGCAGCGCCCACAGGGAAATGAACACTGAAGCTTTCTTT
v_call: TRBV19; j_call: TRBJ2-7; d_call: -; clone_size: -; cdr3_aa: CASTSLGGSTNEQYF; cdr3_nt: TGTGCCAGTACCAGCCTGGGGGGATCTACAAACGAGCAGTACTTC
v_call: TRBV10-3; j_call: TRBJ2-5; d_call: -; clone_size: -; cdr3_aa: CAISDRRQSQETQYF; cdr3_nt: TGTGCCATCAGTGATAGGAGGCAGTCCCAAGAGACCCAGTACTTC
v_call: TRBV27; j_call: TRBJ2-7; d_call: TRBD2; clone_size: -; cdr3_aa: CASRLAGTTYEQYF; cdr3_nt: TGTGCCAGCAGGCTAGCGGGGACCACCTACGAGCAGTACTTC
v_call: TRBV7-8; j_call: TRBJ2-2; d_call: TRBD2; clone_size: -; cdr3_aa: CASSLRPSGQSTGELFF; cdr3_nt: TGTGCCAGCAGCTTAAGGCCTAGCGGCCAAAGCACCGGGGAGCTGTTTTTT
v_call: TRBV4-3; j_call: TRBJ2-1; d_call: -; clone_size: -; cdr3_aa: CASSQDEPSSYNEQFF; cdr3_nt: TGCGCCAGCAGCCAAGATGAACCGAGCTCCTACAATGAGCAGTTCTTC
v_call: TRBV30; j_call: TRBJ2-1; d_call: -; clone_size: -; cdr3_aa: CAWSVLSVDTEQFF; cdr3_nt: TGTGCCTGGAGTGTACTCTCGGTAGACACCGAGCAGTTCTTC
v_call: TRBV24-1; j_call: TRBJ2-1; d_call: TRBD2; clone_size: -; cdr3_aa: CATSASLAGLSYNEQFF; cdr3_nt: TGTGCCACCAGTGCATCACTAGCGGGACTTTCCTACAATGAGCAGTTCTTC
v_call: TRBV6-2/TRBV6-3; j_call: TRBJ2-4; d_call: -; clone_size: -; cdr3_aa: CASSDPGSPLGAKNIQYF; cdr3_nt: TGTGCCAGCAGTGATCCGGGATCTCCCCTCGGAGCCAAAAACATTCAGTACTTC
v_call: TRBV10-3; j_call: TRBJ1-2; d_call: -; clone_size: -; cdr3_aa: CAISETGPDGYTF; cdr3_nt: TGTGCCATCAGTGAGACAGGGCCGGATGGCTACACCTTC